Listed below are T cell receptor beta chains from one sample, sequenced in a study of shared clonotypes between healthy human individuals. Repertoires were generated with immunoSEQ multiplex PCR, while TCRdb's copy carries only in-frame clones and drops some. The table has 550,000 to 700,000 clones, roughly 73% seen once. The sequenced material came from memory CD4+ T cells sorted from blood. The receptor set was obtained from a woman in her twenties or thirties in good health. The CDR3 runs from the conserved cysteine through the conserved F or W. A D gene is named only where the DNA matches it firmly. The size entry is marked missing in some rows and otherwise reads once, few, many or a size class.

j_call: TRBJ2-1
clone_size: .
v_call: TRBV6-1
d_call: TRBD1
cdr3_nt: TGTGCCAGCAAGCCAGGGGGCTCCTACAATGAGCAGTTCTTC
cdr3_aa: CASKPGGSYNEQFF

j_call: TRBJ2-7
clone_size: .
v_call: TRBV14
d_call: .
cdr3_nt: TGTGCCAGCAGCCGCTCCGGGAGTTCGGTTACCGAGCAGTACTTC
cdr3_aa: CASSRSGSSVTEQYF

j_call: TRBJ2-7
clone_size: few
v_call: TRBV7-9
d_call: TRBD2
cdr3_nt: TGTGCCAGCAGCTTAGTTGGCGGGAGACGTGCGGGGGAGCAGTACTTC
cdr3_aa: CASSLVGGRRAGEQYF

j_call: TRBJ1-4
clone_size: .
v_call: TRBV5-1
d_call: .
cdr3_nt: TGCGCCAGCAGCTTGGTTGCAACTAATGAAAAACTGTTTTTT
cdr3_aa: CASSLVATNEKLFF

j_call: TRBJ2-2
clone_size: few
v_call: TRBV9
d_call: .
cdr3_nt: TGTGCCAGCAGCGCCCGTGGGAACACCGGGGAGCTGTTTTTT
cdr3_aa: CASSARGNTGELFF

j_call: TRBJ1-1
clone_size: once
v_call: TRBV5-1
d_call: .
cdr3_nt: TGCGCCAGCAGCCCCAACAGCTACACTGAAGCTTTCTTT
cdr3_aa: CASSPNSYTEAFF

j_call: TRBJ1-5
clone_size: .
v_call: TRBV6-5
d_call: .
cdr3_nt: TGTGCCAGCAGTTACTCTTTCAGGGATCAGCCCCAGCATTTT
cdr3_aa: CASSYSFRDQPQHF

j_call: TRBJ1-3
clone_size: .
v_call: TRBV4-1
d_call: .
cdr3_nt: TGCGCCAGCAGCCATCGGGACTGGGGCGGAAACACCATATATTTT
cdr3_aa: CASSHRDWGGNTIYF

j_call: TRBJ1-2
clone_size: .
v_call: TRBV5-1
d_call: .
cdr3_nt: TGCGCCAGCAGCCCTGGGACATCAAACTATGGCTACACCTTC
cdr3_aa: CASSPGTSNYGYTF

j_call: TRBJ2-7
clone_size: .
v_call: TRBV29-1
d_call: TRBD1
cdr3_nt: TGCAGCGCCAGAAACAGGGGGTGGGACGAGCAGTACTTC
cdr3_aa: CSARNRGWDEQYF

j_call: TRBJ1-5
clone_size: few
v_call: TRBV6-5
d_call: .
cdr3_nt: TGTGCCAGCAGTTACTCGTCCGGGGGCGAAAATCAGCCCCAGCATTTT
cdr3_aa: CASSYSSGGENQPQHF

j_call: TRBJ2-7
clone_size: once
v_call: TRBV9
d_call: TRBD2
cdr3_nt: TGTGCCAGCAGCGTAGAACTAGCGGGAGCCTACGAGCAGTACTTC
cdr3_aa: CASSVELAGAYEQYF

j_call: TRBJ2-7
clone_size: .
v_call: TRBV19
d_call: .
cdr3_nt: TGTGCCAGTAGTGGGGGTGGCGGCAAAACGAAATACGAGCAGTACTTC
cdr3_aa: CASSGGGGKTKYEQYF

j_call: TRBJ2-4
clone_size: .
v_call: TRBV25-1
d_call: TRBD2
cdr3_nt: TGTGCCAGCAGTGAGTCCCCGACTAGCGGGACCGCTAAAAACATTCAGTACTTC
cdr3_aa: CASSESPTSGTAKNIQYF

j_call: TRBJ2-3
clone_size: many
v_call: TRBV2
d_call: TRBD2
cdr3_nt: TGTGCCAGCAGGGTGGGGGGGTCCACAGATACGCAGTATTTT
cdr3_aa: CASRVGGSTDTQYF

j_call: TRBJ1-1
clone_size: .
v_call: TRBV7-8
d_call: .
cdr3_nt: TGTGCCAGCAGCTGGGGACCGGGACGCGACACTGAAGCTTTCTTT
cdr3_aa: CASSWGPGRDTEAFF

j_call: TRBJ2-1
clone_size: .
v_call: TRBV4-2
d_call: TRBD2
cdr3_nt: TGTGCCAGCAGCCAAGTGCTAGCGGGTGTGTCCTACAATGAGCAGTTCTTC
cdr3_aa: CASSQVLAGVSYNEQFF

j_call: TRBJ2-7
clone_size: .
v_call: TRBV7-8
d_call: TRBD2
cdr3_nt: TGTGCCAGCAGCTTCGGGAGTCGACTAGCGCTCTCCTACGAGCAGTACTTC
cdr3_aa: CASSFGSRLALSYEQYF

j_call: TRBJ1-5
clone_size: .
v_call: TRBV30
d_call: TRBD1
cdr3_nt: TGTGCCTGGAGTGGGGACAGGGGGCACCAGCCCCAGCATTTT
cdr3_aa: CAWSGDRGHQPQHF

j_call: TRBJ1-1
clone_size: .
v_call: TRBV5-1
d_call: .
cdr3_nt: TGCGCCAGCAGCTTGGTTACAGAGAACACTGAAGCTTTCTTT
cdr3_aa: CASSLVTENTEAFF

j_call: TRBJ2-7
clone_size: .
v_call: TRBV29-1
d_call: TRBD2
cdr3_nt: TGCAGCGTTGAATCCCGGACTAGCGGGAGTCTTCCCTCCTACGAGCAGTACTTC
cdr3_aa: CSVESRTSGSLPSYEQYF

j_call: TRBJ2-7
clone_size: .
v_call: TRBV29-1
d_call: TRBD1
cdr3_nt: TGCAGCGTCGGACAGGGGGCGATCTACGAGCAGTACTTC
cdr3_aa: CSVGQGAIYEQYF

j_call: TRBJ2-7
clone_size: .
v_call: TRBV5-1
d_call: TRBD1
cdr3_nt: TGCGCCAGCAGCCCATCGGGACAGCCCCAACACGAGCAGTACTTC
cdr3_aa: CASSPSGQPQHEQYF

j_call: TRBJ1-2
clone_size: .
v_call: TRBV6-1
d_call: .
cdr3_nt: TGTGCCAGCAGTGAGAGGGTAACAGGGCACTATGGCTACACCTTC
cdr3_aa: CASSERVTGHYGYTF

j_call: TRBJ1-5
clone_size: .
v_call: TRBV7-8
d_call: .
cdr3_nt: TGTGCCAGCAGCTCATTCCGGGATTTTCTCTCCCCAAATCAGCCCCAGCATTTT
cdr3_aa: CASSSFRDFLSPNQPQHF

j_call: TRBJ2-5
clone_size: .
v_call: TRBV11-2
d_call: TRBD2
cdr3_nt: TGTGCCAGCAGCCTCGGGGGGGCAGAGACCCAGTACTTC
cdr3_aa: CASSLGGAETQYF

j_call: TRBJ1-5
clone_size: .
v_call: TRBV4-2
d_call: TRBD1
cdr3_nt: TGTGCCAGCAGCCAAGAACAGGGGGGAAGCAATCAGCCCCAGCATTTT
cdr3_aa: CASSQEQGGSNQPQHF

j_call: TRBJ2-1
clone_size: few
v_call: TRBV7-6
d_call: .
cdr3_nt: TGTGCCAGCAGACGGGGGGCAGGGTACAATGAGCAGTTCTTC
cdr3_aa: CASRRGAGYNEQFF

j_call: TRBJ2-1
clone_size: .
v_call: TRBV28
d_call: TRBD2
cdr3_nt: TGTGCCAGCAGTCGACCTGCGGGAGCAGACAATGAGCAGTTCTTC
cdr3_aa: CASSRPAGADNEQFF

j_call: TRBJ1-2
clone_size: .
v_call: TRBV5-5
d_call: .
cdr3_nt: TGTGCCAGCAGCTTCCTGGACAGCCCTGCGAACTCCTATGGCTACACCTTC
cdr3_aa: CASSFLDSPANSYGYTF

j_call: TRBJ2-7
clone_size: .
v_call: TRBV28
d_call: TRBD1
cdr3_nt: TGTGCCAGCAGTCAAGACAGGGTGAAAGAGCAGTACTTC
cdr3_aa: CASSQDRVKEQYF

j_call: TRBJ2-1
clone_size: .
v_call: TRBV11-3
d_call: TRBD2
cdr3_nt: TGTGCCAGCAGCGCCGGGACTAGTAATGAGCAGTTCTTC
cdr3_aa: CASSAGTSNEQFF

j_call: TRBJ1-1
clone_size: .
v_call: TRBV5-1
d_call: .
cdr3_nt: TGCGCCAGCCGACACCCGAACACTGAAGCTTTCTTT
cdr3_aa: CASRHPNTEAFF

j_call: TRBJ2-2
clone_size: .
v_call: TRBV7-9
d_call: TRBD1
cdr3_nt: TGTGCCATAGACAGGGGCCACAACACCGGGGAGCTGTTTTTT
cdr3_aa: CAIDRGHNTGELFF

j_call: TRBJ1-5
clone_size: once
v_call: TRBV5-8
d_call: .
cdr3_nt: TGTGCCAGCAGCTTGACGGGAAATCAGCCCCAGCATTTT
cdr3_aa: CASSLTGNQPQHF

j_call: TRBJ2-3
clone_size: .
v_call: TRBV29-1
d_call: .
cdr3_nt: TGCAGCGTCCACGGACAGGCGGGGGTAAATACGCAGTATTTT
cdr3_aa: CSVHGQAGVNTQYF

j_call: TRBJ2-7
clone_size: .
v_call: TRBV6-1
d_call: .
cdr3_nt: TGTGCCAGCAAAGTGGGGCAGGGTGGAATCTACGAGCAGTACTTC
cdr3_aa: CASKVGQGGIYEQYF

j_call: TRBJ2-7
clone_size: few
v_call: TRBV30
d_call: TRBD2
cdr3_nt: TGTGCCTGGTGCCTAGCGGGAGGGCCGCACGAGCAGTACTTC
cdr3_aa: CAWCLAGGPHEQYF

j_call: TRBJ2-3
clone_size: .
v_call: TRBV2
d_call: .
cdr3_nt: TGTGCCAGCAGCGTTGAGTTGGGAGATACGCAGTATTTT
cdr3_aa: CASSVELGDTQYF

j_call: TRBJ2-5
clone_size: .
v_call: TRBV4-2
d_call: .
cdr3_nt: TGTGCCAGCAGCCAAGCCCGATCCAGGACCCAGTACTTC
cdr3_aa: CASSQARSRTQYF

j_call: TRBJ2-6
clone_size: .
v_call: TRBV9
d_call: .
cdr3_nt: TGTGCCAGCAGTGAAAGAGTCTCTGGGGCCAACGTCCTGACTTTC
cdr3_aa: CASSERVSGANVLTF

j_call: TRBJ2-1
clone_size: .
v_call: TRBV5-1
d_call: TRBD2
cdr3_nt: TGCGCCAGCAGCAGACTAGCGGAATACAATGAGCAGTTCTTC
cdr3_aa: CASSRLAEYNEQFF

j_call: TRBJ2-1
clone_size: .
v_call: TRBV5-1
d_call: .
cdr3_nt: TGCGCCAGCAGCTTACAGGGACCCTCCTACAATGAGCAGTTCTTC
cdr3_aa: CASSLQGPSYNEQFF

j_call: TRBJ2-7
clone_size: many
v_call: TRBV28
d_call: .
cdr3_nt: TGTGCCAGCAGTTTACAGTACGAGCAGTACTTC
cdr3_aa: CASSLQYEQYF

j_call: TRBJ2-3
clone_size: .
v_call: TRBV7-3
d_call: TRBD2
cdr3_nt: TGTGCCAGCAGCCCCGCGGCACTAGCGGTCACAGATACGCAGTATTTT
cdr3_aa: CASSPAALAVTDTQYF

j_call: TRBJ1-2
clone_size: .
v_call: TRBV28
d_call: .
cdr3_nt: TGTGCCAGCAGTTTAGGGCAGGGGAGGCACTATGGCTACACCTTC
cdr3_aa: CASSLGQGRHYGYTF

j_call: TRBJ1-1
clone_size: .
v_call: TRBV19
d_call: .
cdr3_nt: TGTGCCAGTAGCCCCCCCGGGGGCGCGGGGAACACTGAAGCTTTCTTT
cdr3_aa: CASSPPGGAGNTEAFF

j_call: TRBJ2-2
clone_size: .
v_call: TRBV19
d_call: .
cdr3_nt: TGTGCCAGTAACGGTTATGTCGGGGAGCTGTTTTTT
cdr3_aa: CASNGYVGELFF

j_call: TRBJ1-1
clone_size: .
v_call: TRBV11-2
d_call: .
cdr3_nt: TGTGCCAGCAGCTTAGACGGGTCCTCGGGGAACACTGAAGCTTTCTTT
cdr3_aa: CASSLDGSSGNTEAFF

j_call: TRBJ1-4
clone_size: .
v_call: TRBV5-1
d_call: .
cdr3_nt: TGCGCCAGCAGCTTCTTGGGGGCCACTAATGAAAAACTGTTTTTT
cdr3_aa: CASSFLGATNEKLFF

j_call: TRBJ2-1
clone_size: .
v_call: TRBV29-1
d_call: TRBD2
cdr3_nt: TGCAGCGTTTCCAGGACTAGCGGGAATGAGCAGTTCTTC
cdr3_aa: CSVSRTSGNEQFF

j_call: TRBJ1-2
clone_size: .
v_call: TRBV19
d_call: .
cdr3_nt: TGTGCCAGTGGGGGGGGGAGCTATGGCTACACCTTC
cdr3_aa: CASGGGSYGYTF

j_call: TRBJ2-1
clone_size: .
v_call: TRBV27
d_call: TRBD2
cdr3_nt: TGTGCCAGCAGTAAAACTAGCGGGGTCTACAATGAGCAGTTCTTC
cdr3_aa: CASSKTSGVYNEQFF

j_call: TRBJ2-7
clone_size: .
v_call: TRBV6-1
d_call: .
cdr3_nt: TGTGCCAGCACCCTAGGTCCGGTTTCCTACGAGCAGTACTTC
cdr3_aa: CASTLGPVSYEQYF